These T cell receptor beta chains were read from a single sample in a study of blood T cell repertoires in COVID-19. The method was immunoSEQ multiplex PCR; TCRdb's version includes in-frame clones alone and lacks a portion of them. The table lists hundreds of thousands of clones, approximately 89% of them singletons. Source material: PBMCs or T cells enriched from blood (not recorded which). These receptors originate from a woman aged 40 to 50 who had recovered from COVID-19. CDR3s include the opening cysteine and the closing phenylalanine or tryptophan.

V gene,CDR3 protein
TRBV15,CATSRDRDISGNTIYF
TRBV6-5,CAVSGLAVSDTQYF
TRBV18,CASSGTGDFNSPLHF
TRBV28,CASSPPAGLNTEAFF
TRBV6-5,CASSSRGRVSYEQYF
TRBV5-1,CASKQQGSGDTQYF
TRBV18,CASSGTGVGEQYF
TRBV4-3,CASSQEGLVANEQFF
TRBV3-1/TRBV3-2,CASNHLTGTEQYF
TRBV9,CASSVGVLEGHEQYF
TRBV4-3,CASSPIGQAGNTIYF
TRBV7-3,CASSFGTGNTEAFF
TRBV11-3,CASSRGGLGQFF
TRBV30,CAWSLTGATEAFF
TRBV5-8,CASSLKEAEQFF
TRBV19,CASSIYRDGYTF
TRBV5-4,CASSRGTDTGELFF
TRBV4-3,CASSPGGGEQETQYF
TRBV5-1,CASSLEGGSGDTQYF
TRBV6-6,CASRPSEGAVKTQYF
TRBV6-2/TRBV6-3,CASSYVALTDTQYF
TRBV27,CASSLMGQIHEQYF
TRBV30,CAWSVLGIAGRQYF
TRBV7-9,CASSLVQENTEAFF
TRBV2,CASSESGQGSNSPLHF
TRBV12-3/TRBV12-4,CASSFDRNTEAFF
TRBV5-4,CASSPPGGSRDEQFF
TRBV3-1/TRBV3-2,CASSQGQPNQPQHF
TRBV9,CASSAQGSRVDEQYF
TRBV5-1,CASSLDQGSSGNTIYF
TRBV30,CAWGQRSYEQYF
TRBV30,CAWSVLAGVLGEQFF
TRBV4-3,CASSQELSPYEQYF
TRBV29-1,CSVGSTYEQYF
TRBV6-5,CASTPPGANYGYTF
TRBV9,CASSVAGTGYEQYF
TRBV6-2/TRBV6-3,CASSYYRGYEQYF
TRBV11-3,CASSFNYGEQYF
TRBV20-1,CSAPLRDEAFF
TRBV3-1/TRBV3-2,CASSPMDRDEKLFF
TRBV28,CAIGGTAGTDTQYF